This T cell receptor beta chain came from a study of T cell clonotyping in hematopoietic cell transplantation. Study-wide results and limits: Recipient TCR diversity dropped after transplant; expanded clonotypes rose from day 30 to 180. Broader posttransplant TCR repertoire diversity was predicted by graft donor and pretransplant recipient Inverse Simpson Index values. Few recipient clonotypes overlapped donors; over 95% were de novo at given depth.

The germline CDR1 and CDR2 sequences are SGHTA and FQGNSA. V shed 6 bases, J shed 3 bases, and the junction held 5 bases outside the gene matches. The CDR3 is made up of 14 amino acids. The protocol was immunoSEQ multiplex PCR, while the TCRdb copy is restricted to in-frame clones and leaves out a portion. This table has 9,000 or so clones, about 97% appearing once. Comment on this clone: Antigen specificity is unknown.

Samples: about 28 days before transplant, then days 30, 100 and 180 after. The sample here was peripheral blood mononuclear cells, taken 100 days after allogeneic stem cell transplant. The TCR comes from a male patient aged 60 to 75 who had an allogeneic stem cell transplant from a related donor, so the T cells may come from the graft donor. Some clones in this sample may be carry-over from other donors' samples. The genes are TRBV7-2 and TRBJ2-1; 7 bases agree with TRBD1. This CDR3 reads CASSQGQHYNEQFF. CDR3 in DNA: TGTGCCAGCAGTCAGGGACAGCACTACAATGAGCAGTTCTTC.